Detailed here is one T cell receptor beta chain. Its antigen is not yet known. There are no base qualities to consult, and no much larger clone falls within one base. The data derive from a study of T cells after somatic rescue of genetic block (dated by TCRdb to the early 2020s). About the study as a whole: The study assessed how robust, over the long term, a T-cell system was when the system had developed through somatic rescue of a genetic block in T-cell development.

Library method: the immunoSEQ multiplex PCR assay. TCRdb obtained this table from immuneACCESS and retained in-frame rearrangements with V and J assigned. These tables miss some clones; where compared with another copy, unresolved V genes account for less than half of the shortfall, and the remainder is unexplained. A total of 55,000 to 75,000 clones appear in this sample, under 95% of them only once. Just under 3% of the sample goes to the ten largest clones. From the germline V gene (reference sequence), CDR1 is SEHNR and CDR2 is FQNEAQ. V trim: 7 bases; J trim: 5 bases; unmatched bases: 4. From the cysteine through the phenylalanine, the CDR3 covers 15 amino acids. Kept here is only the CDR3 DNA, which spans 45 bases and is read in frame from base 1.

The rearrangement joined TRBV7-9 to TRBJ2-2; 13 junctional bases match TRBD2. The clonotype was recovered from a middle-aged man. The specimen was peripheral blood mononuclear cells (PBMCs). The nucleotide sequence is TGTGCCAGCACCCAACTAGCGGGAGGGACCGGGGAGCTGTTTTTT. This translates into CASTQLAGGTGELFF. The CDR3 plus the reference TRBV7-9 and TRBJ2-2 genes for the other parts give the full variable domain: DTGVSQNPRHKITKRGQNVTFRCDPISEHNRLYWYRQTLGQGPEFLTYFQNEAQLEKSRLLSDRFSAERPKGSFSTLEIQRTEQGDSAMYLCASTQLAGGTGELFFGEGSRLTVL.